This T cell receptor beta chain came from a study of sequential checkpoint blockade in melanoma. Study in general: Maintenance nivolumab came after either treatment sequence.

Treatment reported: randomized to nivolumab then ipilimumab (arm A) or the reverse (arm B). Live CD3+CD8+ CD19− CD56− cells were sorted from PBMCs. Some clones are missing from TCRdb's copy, which holds only in-frame ones; the method was immunoSEQ multiplex PCR. The sample shows 15,000 to 20,000 clones, around 82% of them seen only once. The CDR3 consists of 14 residues. Germline CDR1 MNHNS, CDR2 SASEGT. The sequence came from a human donor with melanoma. The V and J genes are TRBV6-1 and TRBJ2-5; tentatively, D is TRBD1 (5 bases). The J call may be in error: the DNA end matches TRBJ2-7 better. The material sequenced was CD8+ T cells sorted from blood (inferred from file names), taken from a patient given nivolumab and ipilimumab in sequence. The CDR3 loop is CASRDKLISYEQYF. CDR3 sequence (DNA): TGTGCCAGCAGGGACAAGCTTATCTCCTACGAGCAGTACTTC.